In this sample, the clone carrying this T cell receptor beta chain turned up a few times. Antigen: not known. These data come from a study of cytomegalovirus exposure and HLA in healthy donors. General study points: Data from an earlier analysis indicated that most TCR beta V segments were productive either about 90% or about 30% of the time.

V lost 1 base to trimming and J lost 0 bases, with 10 bases between them. The germline V gene encodes CDR1 MDHEN and CDR2 SYDVKM. The CDR3 is 15 amino acids. The PCR made use of 60 Vbeta and 13 Jbeta primers. TCRdb's copy holds only in-frame clones and misses some; the assay was immunoSEQ multiplex PCR. The sample lists roughly 120,000 clones, around three quarters occurring once. The sequence was collected from a human donor in good health. The specimen was PBMCs. The chain combines TRBV28 with TRBJ2-7, with D unresolved. The CDR3 loop reads CASSLSSGSSYEQYF. CDR3 DNA: TGTGCCAGCAGTTTATCTTCAGGAAGCTCCTACGAGCAGTACTTC. The variable domain in full, with the rest retrieved from reference TRBV28 and TRBJ2-7, is DVKVTQSSRYLVKRTGEKVFLECVQDMDHENMFWYRQDPGLGLRLIYFSYDVKMKEKGDIPEGYSVSREKKERFSLILESASTNQTSMYLCASSLSSGSSYEQYFGPGTRLTVT.